The clone carrying this TCR beta chain has only one observation. Its specificity is not known. The CDR3 consists of 13 residues. The ends were cut back, 8 bases at V and 0 bases at J, with 5 bases in the middle. Germline V lookup: CDR1 MNHNS, CDR2 SASEGT. Assay used: immunoSEQ multiplex PCR; TCRdb lists only in-frame clones, some missing. Of approximately 84,000 clones in the sample, roughly 80% were seen once. These data are taken from a study of OX40 agonist ivuxolimab in advanced cancers. Study observations and caveats: Among expanded peripheral T cells, antigen specificity went undetermined.

This TCR was sampled from an adult with an advanced solid tumor such as melanoma, head and neck, liver or kidney cancer. The source was CD4+ or CD8+ T cells sorted from blood, collected in a trial of the OX40 agonist ivuxolimab. This chain joins TRBV6-1 and TRBJ2-6; D gene uncertain. CDR3 protein: CASENSGANVLTF. The DNA for the CDR3 is TGTGCCAGCGAAAACTCTGGGGCCAACGTCCTGACTTTC.